The 32 T cell receptor beta chains given below trace back to one sample, sequenced in a study of T cell changes during pregnancy in multiple sclerosis. TCRdb's table, derived via immunoSEQ multiplex PCR, lists solely in-frame clones and lacks some. The data show roughly 57,000 clones, roughly 94% seen once. This specimen consisted of CD8+ T cells from peripheral blood mononuclear cells, obtained after pregnancy. The receptors derive from a female donor with multiple sclerosis, enrolled in a pregnancy study.

The chain employs TRBV7-8 and TRBJ2-3; 8 bases are a match to TRBD2. Unmatched junction bases numbered 2, after V lost 2 bases and J lost 1 base. The CDR3 totals 15 residues. From germline, CDR1 is SGHVS and CDR2 FQNEAQ. CDR3 sequence reads: CASSLTSGGTDTQYF. The CDR3 region has the DNA TGTGCCAGCAGCTTAACTAGCGGAGGCACAGATACGCAGTATTTT.

This sequence joins TRBV7-9 and TRBJ1-1; tentative D call: TRBD1 (6 bases). The V end was cut by 3 bases, the J end by 3 bases, with 14 bases between. Per germline, CDR1 SEHNR and CDR2 FQNEAQ (reference sequence). The CDR3 is made up of 15 amino acids. This chain's CDR3 is CASSFPRGHDTEAFF. Written as DNA, the CDR3 is TGTGCCAGCAGCTTCCCCAGGGGTCATGACACTGAAGCTTTCTTT. Full variable domain (remainder filled in from reference TRBV7-9 and TRBJ1-1): DTGVSQNPRHKITKRGQNVTFRCDPISEHNRLYWYRQTLGQGPEFLTYFQNEAQLEKSRLLSDRFSAERPKGSFSTLEIQRTEQGDSAMYLCASSFPRGHDTEAFFGQGTRLTVV.

This chain uses TRBV4-3 with TRBJ2-7, with TRBD2 matching 10 bases. The length of the CDR3 is 16 residues. Germline V gene data show CDR1 as LGHNA and CDR2 as YSLEER. V shed 2 bases, J shed 1 base, and the junction held 5 bases outside the gene matches. CDR3 in amino acids: CASSQWLAGESYEQYF. The CDR3 nucleotides read TGCGCCAGCAGCCAATGGCTAGCGGGAGAATCCTACGAGCAGTACTTC.

The chain couples TRBV25-1 to TRBJ2-7; TRBD2 aligns across 14 bases. J lost 7 bases, V lost 1 base, and 6 bases had no gene match. This CDR3 is built from 16 residues. The germline gives CDR1 MGHDK, CDR2 SYGVNS. The CDR3 bases are TGTGCCAGCAGTGAATGGACTAGCGGGGGGCTGGGGGAGCAGTACTTC. Encoded protein: CASSEWTSGGLGEQYF.

The J gene is TRBJ2-7, the V gene TRBV5-6; D gene unclear. This CDR3 is built from 14 residues. Trimming removed 0 bases from V and 3 bases from J, with 10 bases in between. CDR1 and CDR2 (germline): SGHDT, YYEEEE. As DNA, the CDR3 is TGTGCCAGCAGCTTGGTTAGCAGCCTCTACGAGCAGTACTTC. Translating gives CASSLVSSLYEQYF.

The genes are TRBV27 and TRBJ1-2; D remains ambiguous. This CDR3 region has 14 residues. CDR1 and CDR2 (germline): MNHEY, SMNVEV (reference sequence). Trimming took off 0 bases at V and 6 bases at J, with 11 bases between the two ends. Here the CDR3 DNA reads TGTGCCAGCAGTTTATCTGTACAGTTCCATGGCTACACCTTC. This codes for CASSLSVQFHGYTF.

CDR3 region: CASSQDVPTYNEQFF. CDR3 coding DNA: TGCGCCAGCAGCCAAGATGTCCCTACTTACAATGAGCAGTTCTTC. The chain joins TRBV4-1 to TRBJ2-1; the D is unclear. The CDR3 has 15 amino acids. Germline V gives CDR1 MGHRA, CDR2 YSYEKL. Trimming pared 0 bases from V and 4 bases from J, leaving 10 bases between.

The rearrangement uses TRBV7-9 and TRBJ2-5; TRBD2 matches at 14 bases. The CDR3 loop spans 19 amino acids. The germline CDR1 and CDR2 sequences are SEHNR and FQNEAQ (reference sequence). Trimming took 2 bases from V and 3 from J; bases not matched to a gene: 11. The CDR3 nucleotides read TGTGCCAGCAGCTTATCTCGGGGACTAGCGGGAGTCAGAGAAGAGACCCAGTACTTC. As protein: CASSLSRGLAGVREETQYF.

The rearrangement joins TRBV5-1 to TRBJ2-5; no clear D. Germline V gives CDR1 SGHRS, CDR2 YFSETQ. The CDR3 spans 12 residues. Trimming took off 3 bases at V and 5 bases at J, with 8 bases between the two ends. Written as DNA, the CDR3 is TGCGCCAGCAGCTCCAGCGTGGAGACCCAGTACTTC. This sequence encodes CASSSSVETQYF.

This rearrangement joins TRBV19 to TRBJ1-1, with D possibly TRBD1 on 6 matching bases. V lost 2 bases to trimming and J lost 3 bases, with 7 bases between them. The CDR3 has 13 amino acids. CDR1 is LNHDA, CDR2 SQIVND, per germline (reference sequence). The CDR3: CASSIKGDTEAFF. CDR3 sequence (DNA): TGTGCCAGTAGTATAAAGGGGGACACTGAAGCTTTCTTT.

This chain connects TRBV7-6 to TRBJ2-7; possible D gene TRBD1, 5 bases. This CDR3 is 15 amino acids long. The V end lost 1 base, the J end lost 1 base, and 11 bases lay between the germline ends. The germline gives CDR1 SGHVS, CDR2 FNYEAQ. CDR3 in amino acids: CASSLEAGHSYEQYF. The CDR3 DNA reads TGTGCCAGCAGCTTAGAGGCAGGACATTCCTACGAGCAGTACTTC.

CDR3 in DNA: TGTGCCAGCAGCCCTCCCGGCAGGGTGTGGTACGAGCAGTACTTC. The encoded protein is CASSPPGRVWYEQYF. The rearrangement uses TRBV14 and TRBJ2-7; D perhaps matches TRBD1 (5 bases). This CDR3 has 15 residues. V lost 4 bases and J 4 bases, leaving 17 bases between the germline ends. The germline V gene has CDR1 SGHDN and CDR2 FVKESK. Drawing the rest from reference TRBV14 and TRBJ2-7, the complete variable domain is EAGVTQFPSHSVIEKGQTVTLRCDPISGHDNLYWYRRVMGKEIKFLLHFVKESKQDESGMPNNRFLAERTGGTYSTLKVQPAELEDSGVYFCASSPPGRVWYEQYFGPGTRLTVT.

A single count supports this clone. The chain combines TRBV9 with TRBJ1-5; 8 bases align to TRBD1. J gave up 3 bases and V 3 bases, and 5 bases lay outside the gene matches. The CDR3 runs 15 residues. Germline V CDR1 and CDR2: SGDLS, YYNGEE. CDR3 sequence reads: CASSETGDSNQPQHF. Here the CDR3 DNA reads TGTGCCAGCAGCGAGACAGGGGACTCCAATCAGCCCCAGCATTTT.

The chain joins TRBV2 to TRBJ2-1; 9 bases are shared with TRBD2. V dropped 8 bases and J dropped 4; count of bases not matched to a gene: 9. Germline-derived CDR1 and CDR2 are SNHLY and FYNNEI. The CDR3 consists of 15 residues. The CDR3 here is CASPEETSGYNEQFF. As DNA, the CDR3 is TGTGCCAGCCCTGAGGAGACTAGCGGATACAATGAGCAGTTCTTC.

In this sample, this clone is medium-sized. V usage is TRBV27 and J usage is TRBJ1-5; D is possibly TRBD1 (5 bases). The CDR3 extends over 12 amino acids. Trimming left V 6 bases short and J 9 bases short, with 12 bases between. Germline CDR1 MNHEY, CDR2 SMNVEV (reference sequence). The CDR3 loop reads CASRAGGGPQHF. The CDR3 bases are TGTGCCAGCAGGGCCGGGGGTGGGCCCCAGCATTTT.

V usage is TRBV2 and J usage is TRBJ2-2; 15 bases align to TRBD2. Looked up from germline, CDR1 is SNHLY and CDR2 is FYNNEI. V lost 8 bases and J lost 4; bases outside the gene matches: 14. The CDR3 consists of 19 residues. CDR3 loop: CASEPRTSGRAGGTGELFF. The CDR3 nucleotides read TGTGCCAGCGAGCCCCGGACTAGCGGGAGGGCTGGGGGCACCGGGGAGCTGTTTTTT.

The CDR3 loop reads CASSGSRDSLNTEAFF. In DNA, the CDR3 is TGTGCCAGCAGTGGATCCCGGGACAGTCTTAACACTGAAGCTTTCTTT. V is TRBV28 and J is TRBJ1-1; TRBD1 aligns across 7 bases. This CDR3 has 16 amino acids. Germline V gene data show CDR1 as MDHEN and CDR2 as SYDVKM. Trimming cost V 5 bases and J 2 bases; bases outside gene matches: 11.

This rearrangement joins TRBV7-6 to TRBJ2-3; D possibly corresponds to TRBD2 (5 bases). Trimming cost V 5 bases and J 0 bases, with 18 bases left between them. CDR3 length equals 17 residues. The germline gives CDR1 SGHVS, CDR2 FNYEAQ. In DNA, the CDR3 is TGTGCCAGCAGCCCCCGAGGAGCGGCAACTAGCACAGATACGCAGTATTTT. Translated, it gives CASSPRGAATSTDTQYF.

The chain joins TRBV19 to TRBJ2-1, with TRBD2 as a possible D gene (6 bases). Per the germline V gene, CDR1 is LNHDA and CDR2 is SQIVND (reference sequence). V dropped 0 bases and J dropped 4 bases, with 16 bases sitting between them. The length of the CDR3 is 17 residues. For the CDR3, the DNA is TGTGCCAGTAGTATAGATTGGGCGGGACTCGTATACAATGAGCAGTTCTTC. This sequence encodes CASSIDWAGLVYNEQFF.

CDR3 in amino acids: CAWRIRLGTGELFF. The DNA of the CDR3 is TGTGCCTGGAGGATAAGACTAGGTACCGGGGAGCTGTTTTTT. The chain employs TRBV30 and TRBJ2-2; the D gene is possibly TRBD2 (6 bases). The CDR3 loop spans 14 amino acids. V lost 3 bases and J 5 bases, leaving 13 bases between the germline ends. CDR1 GTSNPN and CDR2 SVGIG come from the germline V gene (reference sequence).

The chain links TRBV2 to TRBJ1-2; D not certain. Germline assignment: CDR1 SNHLY and CDR2 FYNNEI. This CDR3 region has 14 residues. V lost 7 bases and J lost 6, with 18 bases in between. CDR3 sequence reads: CASTIGPIGDGYTF. DNA for the CDR3: TGTGCCAGCACTATCGGACCTATCGGGGATGGCTACACCTTC.

V gene TRBV7-8 combines with J gene TRBJ2-3; 10 bases fit TRBD2. Per germline, CDR1 SGHVS and CDR2 FQNEAQ. V shed 1 base and J 2 bases; nucleotides not matched to a gene: 9. The CDR3 runs to 18 residues. CDR3 sequence reads: CASSLVYLGLADTDTQYF. In DNA, the CDR3 is TGTGCCAGCAGCTTAGTTTACCTAGGACTAGCGGACACAGATACGCAGTATTTT.

V is TRBV5-1 and J is TRBJ2-3, with 7 bases matching TRBD1. CDR3 length: 15 residues. Germline V gives CDR1 SGHRS, CDR2 YFSETQ. V dropped 3 bases and J dropped 2; count of bases not matched to a gene: 6. The CDR3 reads CASSSRTGLTDTQYF. The DNA of the CDR3 is TGCGCCAGCAGCTCCCGGACAGGTCTCACAGATACGCAGTATTTT.

This rearrangement joins TRBV6-5 to TRBJ1-1; maybe TRBD1 (6 bases). Germline CDR1 MNHEY, CDR2 SVGAGI. CDR3 length: 16 residues. Trimming took 0 bases from V and 1 from J, leaving 12 bases between them. The CDR3 loop is CASSYSTGTANTEAFF. The CDR3 DNA reads TGTGCCAGCAGTTACTCGACAGGAACCGCGAACACTGAAGCTTTCTTT.

This rearrangement joins TRBV4-1 to TRBJ2-1; D is possibly TRBD2 (5 bases). CDR1 and CDR2 (germline): MGHRA, YSYEKL. V was shortened by 1 base and J by 7 bases, with 5 bases between the two germline ends. The CDR3 contains 12 residues. CDR3 DNA: TGCGCCAGCAGCCAAGGAGGGAATGAGCAGTTCTTC. As protein: CASSQGGNEQFF.

The chain uses TRBV4-1 and TRBJ2-2; tentative D call: TRBD2 (5 bases). From germline, CDR1 is MGHRA and CDR2 YSYEKL. Trimming took 0 bases from V and 7 from J, leaving 6 bases between them. CDR3 length equals 13 residues. CDR3 bases: TGCGCCAGCAGCCAAGACAGCGGCGGGGAGCTGTTTTTT. It codes for CASSQDSGGELFF.

CDR3 protein: CASSFPSPTSGTGVLSSYEQYF. The CDR3 DNA reads as TGTGCCAGCAGTTTCCCATCACCCACTTCCGGGACAGGGGTTCTCAGCTCCTACGAGCAGTACTTC. This sequence joins TRBV28 and TRBJ2-7; 10 bases map to TRBD1. Germline trimming cut 3 bases from V and 0 bases from J; bases unmatched to any gene: 23. CDR3 size: 22 residues. Germline V gene data show CDR1 as MDHEN and CDR2 as SYDVKM.

The chain recombines TRBV29-1 with TRBJ2-3, with 8 bases lining up with TRBD1. Germline CDR1 SQVTM, CDR2 ANQGSEA. V lost 2 bases to trimming and J lost 5 bases; unmatched junction nucleotides: 6. The CDR3 has 14 amino acids. DNA of the CDR3: TGCAGCGTTGAAACCCCAGGGGGCGGAGATACGCAGTATTTT. Residues: CSVETPGGGDTQYF.

A remark on this clone: The germline gene is not matched at one end of the junction; a read error may be the cause. The gene calls are TRBV28 and TRBJ2-1; D is possibly TRBD2 (5 bases). Germline lookup yields CDR1 MDHEN and CDR2 SYDVKM. The CDR3 has 14 residues. The CDR3 nucleotides are TGTGCCAGCAGTTTAGCCCGCCTCGGTCGGGGAAGGCTCTTC. Translated: CASSLARLGRGRLF.

The rearrangement links TRBV2 to TRBJ1-1; TRBD1 matches at 11 bases. This CDR3 contains 16 residues. The V gene end was trimmed by 0 bases and the J gene end by 0 bases; junction bases not matched to a gene: 0. Germline V lookup: CDR1 SNHLY, CDR2 FYNNEI. CDR3 region: CASSEAGQGVNTEAFF. CDR3 nucleotides: TGTGCCAGCAGTGAAGCGGGACAGGGGGTGAACACTGAAGCTTTCTTT.

This clone was detected a few times. The V and J genes are TRBV6-4 and TRBJ2-2, with 11 positions matching TRBD2. The V and J ends lost 5 bases and 4 bases, in that order; junction bases with no gene match: 0. This CDR3 is built from 14 residues. The germline V gene has CDR1 MRHNA and CDR2 SNTAGT. The CDR3 loop reads CASSTSGSTGELFF. As DNA, the CDR3 is TGTGCCAGCAGTACTAGCGGGAGCACCGGGGAGCTGTTTTTT.

This chain connects TRBV14 to TRBJ2-3, with D maybe TRBD1 (6 bases). This CDR3 contains 19 residues. Germline V lookup: CDR1 SGHDN, CDR2 FVKESK. The ends were cut back, 0 bases at V and 0 bases at J, with 19 bases in the middle. CDR3 in DNA: TGTGCCAGCAGCCAAGATCTAACGGGCAGGGGCGAAAGCACAGATACGCAGTATTTT. It specifies CASSQDLTGRGESTDTQYF.